This T cell receptor beta chain stems from a study of blood T cell repertoires in COVID-19. Study-wide context: Specimens from acute and convalescent COVID-19 originated in the United States, Italy and Spain. T cells, B-cell-depleted T cells, or PBMCs provided the cDNA or gDNA that served as material.

This CDR3 is built from 14 residues. Germline CDR1 LGHNA, CDR2 YNFKEQ. V dropped 1 base and J dropped 4 bases, with 8 bases sitting between them. In the authors' methods: Reference gene primer amplification gave nucleated cell count estimates. TCRdb's copy holds only in-frame clones and misses some; the assay was immunoSEQ multiplex PCR. D and trimming come from the DNA, and the V and J calls and clone size come from that table. In the table there are about 100,000 clones, 85% to 95% of which are singletons. The TCR was taken from a man aged 60 to 75 with acute or convalescent COVID-19. Material for sequencing was peripheral blood. The V gene is TRBV4-2, the J gene TRBJ1-5; D uncertain. The CDR3 region has the DNA TGTGCCAGCAGCCAAGCCACGGGAAATCAGCCCCAGCATTTT. This encodes CASSQATGNQPQHF.